This TCR beta chain stems from a study of human versus mouse CDR3 diversity and MHC coevolution. Broader study findings: The lowest clonal inequality scores came from most of the three human donors.

For this clone: Antigen unknown.

This table comes from immunoSEQ multiplex PCR, and its TCRdb copy is limited to in-frame clones, with some not included. The sample holds roughly 81,000 clones, 90% to 95% seen once. Germline V gene sequence: CDR1 SGHRS, CDR2 YFSETQ. Trimming took 4 bases from V and 2 from J, leaving 10 bases between them. The CDR3 has 13 residues. J is TRBJ2-7 and V is TRBV5-1; maybe TRBD1 (6 bases). This TCR was sampled from a person aged 25 to 75 in good health. Input material: naive CD4+ T cells from blood. The subset denotes: CD45RO-negative CD62L-positive naive CD4 T cells. CDR3: CASSIGQPYEQYF. For the CDR3, the DNA is TGCGCCAGCAGCATTGGACAGCCCTACGAGCAGTACTTC.